This T cell receptor (beta chain) is from a study of cytomegalovirus exposure and HLA in healthy donors. V lost 2 bases and J 2 bases, leaving 10 bases between the germline ends. The CDR3 runs 15 residues. In germline, CDR1 is WNHNN, CDR2 SYGVQD (reference sequence). The PCR employed 60 Vbeta primers together with 13 Jbeta primers. The repertoire was sequenced with immunoSEQ multiplex PCR; TCRdb's copy has only in-frame clones and lacks some. This table has 190,000 or so clones, around three quarters appearing once. The sample taken for sequencing was PBMCs. This chain uses TRBV10-1 with TRBJ2-1; D not resolved. The clonotype originates from a boy aged 10-17 years in good health and CMV-seronegative. CDR3 residues: CASSEKEIPYNEQFF. The CDR3 coding sequence is TGCGCCAGCAGTGAGAAAGAGATCCCCTACAATGAGCAGTTCTTC.